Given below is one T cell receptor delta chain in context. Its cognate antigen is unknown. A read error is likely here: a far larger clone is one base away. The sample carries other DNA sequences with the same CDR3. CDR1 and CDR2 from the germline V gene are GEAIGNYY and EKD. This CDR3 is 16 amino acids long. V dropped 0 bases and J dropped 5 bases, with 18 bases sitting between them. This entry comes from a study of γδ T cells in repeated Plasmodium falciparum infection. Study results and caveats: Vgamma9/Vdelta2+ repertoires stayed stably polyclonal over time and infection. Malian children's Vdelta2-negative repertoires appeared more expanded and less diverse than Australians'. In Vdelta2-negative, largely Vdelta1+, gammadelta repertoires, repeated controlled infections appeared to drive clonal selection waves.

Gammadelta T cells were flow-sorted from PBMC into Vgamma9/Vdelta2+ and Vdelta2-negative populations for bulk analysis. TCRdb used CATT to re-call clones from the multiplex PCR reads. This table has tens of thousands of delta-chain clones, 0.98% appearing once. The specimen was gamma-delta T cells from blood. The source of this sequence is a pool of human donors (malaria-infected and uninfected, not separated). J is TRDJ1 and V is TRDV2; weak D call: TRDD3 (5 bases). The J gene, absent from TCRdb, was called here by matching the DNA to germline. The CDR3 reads CACDTVLRTGTDKLIF. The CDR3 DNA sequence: TGTGCCTGTGACACCGTTCTCCGTACGGGGACAGATAAACTCATCTTT.